This T cell receptor beta chain was sequenced for a study of early T cells in non-severe SARS-CoV-2 infection. Study-wide context: Chains were not paired, and sequencing was done on bulk RNA from unsorted whole blood. Study observations and caveats: Matching results from VDJdb favored anti-spike CD8 responses, leaving private and CD4 specificities undetected.

The CDR3 has 17 residues. Germline values: CDR1 SGHTA, CDR2 FQGTGA. Trimming at V came to 4 bases and at J to 4 bases, leaving 8 bases not matched to a gene. cDNA molecules, individually, were tagged with unique molecular identifiers. TCRdb used MiXCR to reprocess the 5' RACE reads, holding one entry per CDR3 protein. The sample records around 77,000 distinct CDR3 sequences, approximately 5% being singletons. The table lists this clonotype with many counts. Its specificity is unknown. The sample in question was whole blood, obtained at baseline. The chain carries TRBV7-3 and TRBJ2-6, with 9 nucleotides matching TRBD1. The sequence derives from an adult who was a healthcare worker with PCR-confirmed SARS-CoV-2 infection or an uninfected control (not recorded which). The CDR3 nucleotides are TGTGCCAGCAGCTCGCCACAGGGGGCACTGGGGGCCAACGTCCTGACTTTC. Translating gives CASSSPQGALGANVLTF.